Here is one TCR beta chain with its context. This entry is derived from a study of shared clonotypes between healthy human individuals. Sequencing was performed with immunoSEQ multiplex PCR; in TCRdb, only in-frame clones are kept and a portion is missing. Of over 2 million clones listed, 90% to 95% were seen once; the top ten hold roughly 0.13%. V was clipped by 6 bases and J by 2 bases; unmatched bases: 6. CDR3 length: 14 residues. Germline V gives CDR1 MNHNS, CDR2 SASEGT. This TCR was recovered from a man between 18 and 29 years old in good health. The J gene is TRBJ1-2, the V gene TRBV6-1; 7 nucleotides align to TRBD1. Sequenced input: naive CD4+ T cells sorted from blood. Subset defined: CD45RA+ positively selected. The CDR3 nucleotides read TGTGCCAGCAGGTACCAGGGGGAGAACTATGGCTACACCTTC. Translation gives CASRYQGENYGYTF.